The present T cell receptor beta chain was sequenced within a study of identical twins. The CDR3 extends over 13 amino acids. This clonotype was recorded many times. Its antigen remains unknown. Sequence at one end of the junction differs from germline and may be a read error. Study-wide points: Findings depended on cross-sectional statistics rather than tracking the same donors. With abundant cord blood beta clonotypes, insertions were fewer; memory repertoires showed no such pattern.

TCRdb independently ran MiXCR on the 5' RACE reads; one entry per CDR3 protein. The sample records 200,000 to 250,000 distinct CDR3 sequences, roughly 7.1% being singletons. These records were also assigned to another study, of T cells expressing NK-cell markers. That work contributes: In a handful of donors, dominant clonotypes made up roughly 25-60.1% of CD3+CD56-NKG2C+ cells. The study left the HCMV specificity of expanded NKG2C+ T cell clones unresolved.

The rearrangement links TRBV12-3 or TRBV12-4 to TRBJ2-5; D remains ambiguous. The receptor comes from a woman between 18 and 30 years old in good health. Sequences were obtained from CD8+ T cells sorted from blood. The CDR3 sequence is CASSLGPQETQYF. Here the CDR3 DNA reads TGTGCCAGCAGCTTAGGCCCACAAGAGACCCAGTACTTC.